The clone carrying this T cell receptor (beta chain) was detected a few times. This sample is part of a study of neurological immune-mediated disorders. One entry per CDR3 protein results from TCRdb running MiXCR on the 5' RACE reads. Among 55,000 to 65,000 distinct CDR3 sequences listed, 3.7% were seen once. Unsorted libraries were generated from 2 million PBMCs held at -80 degrees C. V shed 4 bases, J shed 7 bases, and the junction held 6 bases outside the gene matches. The CDR3 totals 13 residues. Germline CDR1 DFQATT, CDR2 SNEGSKA (reference sequence). The material sequenced was PBMCs. The rearrangement uses TRBV20-1 and TRBJ1-3; 8 bases match TRBD1. The receptor's source is a woman between 50 and 59 years old with multiple sclerosis. CDR3 loop: CSATDRVRNTIYF. In DNA form, the CDR3 reads TGCAGTGCTACGGACAGGGTACGGAACACCATATATTTT.